Reported below is one T cell receptor beta chain. Its specificity is unknown. The data derive from a study of CXCR3-negative and CXCR3-positive naive CD8 T cells. Germline V gives CDR1 SQVTM, CDR2 ANQGSEA. This CDR3 has 12 residues. Overall study results and limits: Most assays used freshly isolated PBMCs, as cryopreservation partially reduced CXCR3. Diversity ran similarly high across both naive subsets but far lower in memory CD8+ cells.

Subsets of CD8+ T cells were each sorted in triplicate at 300,000 cells apiece. CD45RO-CCR7+CD27+CD95- cells counted as naive CD8+ T cells. In preparing the TRB cDNA libraries, 5' RACE with UMI labels was used. Reanalyzing the 5' RACE reads, TCRdb keeps one entry per CDR3 protein, without DNA. Its table lists 100,000 to 150,000 distinct CDR3 sequences. This sequence joins TRBV29-1 and TRBJ2-7; TCRdb picks TRBD2, but there is no DNA to check that call. The receptor comes from a human donor in good health. Some clones in this sample may be carry-over from other donors' samples. The sample consisted of naive CXCR3- CD8+ T cells from blood. Subset defined: CD45RO-CCR7+CD27+CD95- naive CD8+ T cells lacking CXCR3 (TNR3-). CDR3 in amino acids: CSGRDLQYEQYF.